Listed here are 25 T cell receptor beta chains from one sample, sequenced in a study of spatial heterogeneity in lung cancer. The time point was: sample taken at primary tumor resection. MiXCR, run by TCRdb on the 5' RACE reads, gives a single entry per CDR3 protein. The sample has under 40,000 distinct CDR3 sequences, approximately 5.6% seen once. This specimen was PBMCs, taken at surgery. All receptors come from a female donor with early-stage non-small cell lung cancer.

In its sample, this clonotype was seen many times. The chain is built from TRBV6-6 and TRBJ1-5; D remains ambiguous. This CDR3 is built from 12 residues. V lost 6 bases, J lost 7 bases, and 10 bases lay in between. Germline V lookup: CDR1 MNHNY, CDR2 SVGAGI (reference sequence). The CDR3 protein is CASSPTPQPQHF. In nucleotides, the CDR3 is TGTGCCAGCAGCCCCACCCCCCAGCCCCAGCATTTT.

J is TRBJ1-4 and V is TRBV6-6; D is unclear. The CDR3 covers 14 residues. V was shortened by 8 bases and J by 3 bases, with 13 bases between the two germline ends. Germline lookup yields CDR1 MNHNY and CDR2 SVGAGI (reference sequence). The CDR3 region is CASAPLVANEKLFF. CDR3 DNA: TGTGCCAGCGCACCATTGGTGGCTAATGAAAAACTGTTTTTT.

On this clonotype itself: This may arise from a read error, as a much more abundant clone is one base away. The chain has TRBV20-1 and TRBJ2-7; the D gene is possibly TRBD1 (6 bases). Germline values: CDR1 DFQATT, CDR2 SNEGSKA (reference sequence). The CDR3 is 15 amino acids. V was shortened by 4 bases and J by 0 bases, with 16 bases between the two germline ends. The CDR3 reads CSAKDSDSYSYEQYF. CDR3 coding DNA: TGCAGTGCTAAAGATTCGGACAGCTACTCCTACGAGCAGTACTTC.

This clonotype was recorded many times. The chain recombines TRBV29-1 with TRBJ2-3, with 8 bases matching TRBD1. V shed 7 bases and J 1 base; nucleotides not matched to a gene: 4. Per the germline V gene, CDR1 is SQVTM and CDR2 is ANQGSEA. This CDR3 is 13 amino acids long. As DNA, the CDR3 is TGCAGCGCCCAGGGGGCGGGCACAGATACGCAGTATTTT. Translated, it gives CSAQGAGTDTQYF.

This clonotype was seen only a few times. V usage is TRBV5-6 and J usage is TRBJ2-1; perhaps TRBD2 as D (6 bases). Trimming removed 2 bases at V and 0 bases at J, with 18 bases between. From germline, CDR1 is SGHDT and CDR2 YYEEEE. The CDR3 has 18 amino acids. This CDR3 reads CASSLRDFSLSSYNEQFF. Written as DNA, the CDR3 is TGTGCCAGCAGCTTACGGGACTTTTCATTAAGCTCCTACAATGAGCAGTTCTTC.

This clonotype occurred many times. The rearrangement links TRBV7-2 to TRBJ1-6, with TRBD1 as a possible D gene (5 bases). V lost 3 bases and J 8 bases, leaving 11 bases between the germline ends. The V gene's germline CDR1 is SGHTA and CDR2 FQGNSA. The length of the CDR3 is 14 residues. The CDR3 DNA sequence: TGTGCCAGCAGCTTGTCTTGGGGGGATTCACCCCTCCACTTT. Its protein is CASSLSWGDSPLHF.

The chain employs TRBV2 and TRBJ1-2, with a weak D call TRBD1 (5 bases). Germline assignment: CDR1 SNHLY and CDR2 FYNNEI. The ends were cut back, 7 bases at V and 2 bases at J, with 11 bases in the middle. The CDR3 has 13 residues. The CDR3 nucleotides are TGTGCCAGCATGGGCAGGGTGAACTATGGCTACACCTTC. Its translation is CASMGRVNYGYTF.

This clonotype was observed a handful of times. V usage is TRBV19 and J usage is TRBJ2-7, with D possibly TRBD1 on 5 matching bases. This CDR3 has 13 amino acids. CDR1 and CDR2 (germline): LNHDA, SQIVND (reference sequence). The V gene lost 3 bases and the J gene lost 3 bases, with 9 bases spanning the gap. The CDR3 loop is CASSILDSYEQYF. The CDR3 DNA follows: TGTGCCAGTAGTATCCTTGACAGCTACGAGCAGTACTTC.

This clonotype occurred many times. The gene calls are TRBV7-2 and TRBJ1-2, with D unclear. The germline V gene has CDR1 SGHTA and CDR2 FQGNSA. This CDR3 spans 13 amino acids. The V gene lost 1 base and the J gene lost 1 base, with 4 bases spanning the gap. CDR3 residues: CASSLDSNYGYTF. The DNA for the CDR3 is TGTGCCAGCAGCTTAGACAGTAACTATGGCTACACCTTC.

This clonotype was observed at least ten times. The chain recombines TRBV27 with TRBJ1-3; 8 bases map to TRBD1. Per germline, CDR1 MNHEY and CDR2 SMNVEV (reference sequence). The CDR3 extends over 16 amino acids. The junction had 7 bases not matched to a gene; V was cut back by 2 bases and J by 4 bases. The CDR3 is CASSLHPGTGGNTIYF. DNA of the CDR3: TGTGCCAGCAGTTTACACCCCGGGACAGGAGGAAACACCATATATTTT.

In its sample, this clonotype was seen many times. The V call is TRBV7-2, the J call TRBJ2-5; the D is unclear. Per germline, CDR1 SGHTA and CDR2 FQGNSA. V was shortened by 5 bases and J by 5 bases, with 6 bases between the two germline ends. This CDR3 is built from 11 residues. CDR3 loop: CASSQAETQYF. CDR3 DNA: TGTGCCAGCAGCCAGGCGGAGACCCAGTACTTC.

This clonotype occurred a few times. V gene TRBV20-1 combines with J gene TRBJ2-7; D is uncertain. Germline V lookup: CDR1 DFQATT, CDR2 SNEGSKA (reference sequence). There are 11 residues in the CDR3. V lost 5 bases, J lost 5 bases, and 10 bases lay in between. The DNA of the CDR3 is TGCAGTGCTTGGAGACTGGACGAGCAGTACTTC. Translation gives CSAWRLDEQYF.

This clonotype came up many times. The rearrangement joins TRBV5-1 to TRBJ2-3; 8 bases fit TRBD1. Germline CDR1 SGHRS, CDR2 YFSETQ. This CDR3 is built from 15 residues. Germline trimming cut 3 bases from V and 4 bases from J; bases unmatched to any gene: 7. DNA of the CDR3: TGCGCCAGCAGCTCCTGGACAGGGCCTGCAGATACGCAGTATTTT. Translating it yields CASSSWTGPADTQYF.

This clonotype was counted many times. The V and J genes are TRBV27 and TRBJ1-1; 9 nucleotides match TRBD1. CDR3 length: 14 residues. From germline, CDR1 is MNHEY and CDR2 SMNVEV (reference sequence). Losses at the gene ends were 2 bases for V and 6 bases for J; bases not matched to a gene: 4. CDR3 nucleotides: TGTGCCAGCAGTTTAATCCGACAGGGGGCTGAAGCTTTCTTT. This encodes CASSLIRQGAEAFF.

This clonotype was seen repeatedly, ten times or more. The gene calls are TRBV7-9 and TRBJ2-1; TRBD1 matches at 9 bases. CDR1 is SEHNR, CDR2 FQNEAQ, per germline (reference sequence). Germline trimming cut 0 bases from V and 5 bases from J; bases unmatched to any gene: 5. This CDR3 has 16 amino acids. CDR3 DNA sequence: TGTGCCAGCAGCTTAGCTGGACAGGGGAGAGACAATGAGCAGTTCTTC. Translation: CASSLAGQGRDNEQFF.

This clonotype was counted at least ten times. The chain joins TRBV10-3 to TRBJ2-7; D is perhaps TRBD1 (5 bases). V lost 3 bases, J lost 0 bases, and 12 bases lay in between. The CDR3 covers 15 residues. The germline V gene has CDR1 ENHRY and CDR2 SYGVKD. CDR3 in DNA: TGTGCCATCAGTGATCGGAGACAGAGCTCCTACGAGCAGTACTTC. Translating it yields CAISDRRQSSYEQYF.

This clonotype was detected a few times. V and J are TRBV5-1 and TRBJ2-1; a possible D gene is TRBD2 (6 bases). V was clipped by 6 bases and J by 0 bases, with 13 bases between them. There are 15 residues in the CDR3. Germline assignment: CDR1 SGHRS and CDR2 YFSETQ. The CDR3 DNA sequence: TGCGCCAGCACCCGGGGAGGCAGCTCCTACAATGAGCAGTTCTTC. Encoded protein: CASTRGGSSYNEQFF.

This clonotype was seen ten or more times. The chain uses TRBV5-4 and TRBJ2-3; TRBD2 might be the D (7 bases). This CDR3 is built from 15 residues. CDR1 is SGHNT, CDR2 YYREEE, per germline (reference sequence). The V gene lost 0 bases and the J gene lost 4 bases, with 12 bases spanning the gap. CDR3 residues: CASSLGGGRADTQYF. CDR3 nucleotide sequence: TGTGCCAGCAGCTTGGGGGGGGGCCGGGCAGATACGCAGTATTTT.

This clonotype was seen at least ten times. The CDR3 protein is CASRAGGQFDNEQFF. In DNA form, the CDR3 reads TGTGCCAGCAGAGCCGGGGGACAGTTCGACAATGAGCAGTTCTTC. The chain carries TRBV9 and TRBJ2-1, with TRBD1 as a possible D gene (7 bases). The CDR3 spans 15 residues. V lost 5 bases to trimming and J lost 5 bases, with 17 bases between them. Germline V gene data show CDR1 as SGDLS and CDR2 as YYNGEE.

With respect to this clonotype: This sequence may be a read error, since a much larger clone differs from it by one base. A read error is likely, as this CDR3 ends without the conserved phenylalanine or tryptophan. The chain employs TRBV4-1 and TRBJ2-7; D gene ambiguous. Germline CDR1 and CDR2: MGHRA and YSYEKL. V was pared by 1 base and J by 0 bases, with 10 bases between. The CDR3 extends over 15 amino acids. CDR3 amino acids: CASSQGAESSYEQYY. The CDR3 region has the DNA TGCGCCAGCAGCCAAGGTGCCGAGAGCTCCTACGAGCAGTACTAC.

This clonotype was seen ten or more times. The V gene is TRBV7-2, the J gene TRBJ2-2; D remains unclear. Germline CDR1 and CDR2: SGHTA and FQGNSA. This CDR3 comprises 15 residues. The V gene lost 1 base and the J gene lost 1 base, with 7 bases spanning the gap. CDR3 coding DNA: TGTGCCAGCAGCTTAGGACATTTGAACACCGGGGAGCTGTTTTTT. This codes for CASSLGHLNTGELFF.

This clonotype has ten or more counts. The chain couples TRBV7-9 to TRBJ2-7, with D maybe TRBD1 (5 bases). This CDR3 is built from 13 residues. V was pared by 7 bases and J by 3 bases, with 13 bases between. The germline V gene has CDR1 SEHNR and CDR2 FQNEAQ (reference sequence). CDR3 DNA: TGTGCCAGCAAAATGACAGCGAGCTACGAGCAGTACTTC. This codes for CASKMTASYEQYF.

This clonotype was seen a handful of times. The rearrangement links TRBV6-6 to TRBJ2-1, with D possibly being TRBD2 (6 bases). The CDR3 totals 15 residues. The V end lost 5 bases, the J end lost 0 bases, and 11 bases lay between the germline ends. Germline CDR1 MNHNY, CDR2 SVGAGI (reference sequence). This CDR3 reads CASSPETSSYNEQFF. CDR3 bases: TGTGCCAGCAGTCCCGAGACTAGCTCCTACAATGAGCAGTTCTTC.

This clonotype was seen many times. This chain connects TRBV28 to TRBJ2-7; 8 bases agree with TRBD2. J gave up 4 bases and V 6 bases, and 14 bases lay outside the gene matches. CDR3 length: 16 amino acids. In germline, CDR1 is MDHEN, CDR2 SYDVKM. CDR3 sequence: CASSSEGTSPKYEQYF. The DNA for the CDR3 is TGTGCCAGCAGCTCGGAAGGGACTAGTCCTAAATACGAGCAGTACTTC. The variable domain in full, completed from reference TRBV28 and TRBJ2-7, reads DVKVTQSSRYLVKRTGEKVFLECVQDMDHENMFWYRQDPGLGLRLIYFSYDVKMKEKGDIPEGYSVSREKKERFSLILESASTNQTSMYLCASSSEGTSPKYEQYFGPGTRLTVT.

The sample holds many counts of this clonotype. The V and J genes are TRBV19 and TRBJ2-1; D gene ambiguous. CDR1 and CDR2 (germline): LNHDA, SQIVND (reference sequence). V lost 5 bases and J 0 bases, leaving 8 bases between the germline ends. This CDR3 region has 14 residues. This CDR3 is CASSWAPSYNEQFF. The CDR3 DNA reads as TGTGCCAGTAGTTGGGCGCCCTCCTACAATGAGCAGTTCTTC.